The subject of this entry is one T cell receptor beta chain. This specimen comes from a study of cytomegalovirus exposure and HLA in healthy donors. Study context: A prior study identified some 100 million unique TCR beta sequences from some 180 million T cells.

Primers included in the PCR were 60 Vbeta and 13 Jbeta primers. Measured with immunoSEQ multiplex PCR; TCRdb has only the in-frame clones, and not every one. This sample carries 30,000 to 40,000 clones, less than 85% of them seen once, and the ten largest clones take less than 10%. The V segment lost 2 bases and the J segment 2 bases; nucleotides outside the gene matches: 5. This CDR3 spans 15 amino acids. Per the germline V gene, CDR1 is GTSNPN and CDR2 is SVGIG (reference sequence). The sample consisted of PBMCs. The clonotype originates from a woman in her thirties in good health and CMV-seropositive. The chain employs TRBV30 and TRBJ2-5, with TRBD2 matching 10 bases. The CDR3 here is CAWSWTSGVQETQYF. For the CDR3, the DNA is TGTGCCTGGAGTTGGACTAGCGGAGTACAAGAGACCCAGTACTTC.